The clone carrying this TCR beta chain has just one count. Germline V CDR1 and CDR2: LNHDA, SQIVND (reference sequence). The length of the CDR3 is 15 residues. Between the trimmed V and J ends, which lost 6 bases and 7 bases, there was a span of 16 bases. This entry belongs to a study of blood T cell repertoires in COVID-19. Overall study context: The cDNA or gDNA used as material had been derived from T cells, B-cell-depleted T cells, or PBMCs.

Repertoires were generated with immunoSEQ multiplex PCR, while TCRdb's copy carries only in-frame clones and drops some. Seen here are 55,000 to 70,000 clones, roughly 80% observed once, and the top ten hold less than 25%. The chain carries TRBV19 and TRBJ1-6; D gene unclear. Sequences were obtained from peripheral blood. The receptor comes from a woman aged 55-70 years with acute or convalescent COVID-19. CDR3 region: CASSQDLASNSPLHF. The CDR3 DNA follows: TGTGCCAGTAGCCAGGACCTAGCCTCCAATTCACCCCTCCACTTT.